The next 25 T cell receptor beta chains were all read from a single sample in a study of T cells in Graves' hyperthyroidism and ophthalmopathy. TCR beta CDR3 regions were amplified from RNA. The HTBI primer set was used in a first-round RT-PCR of the TCR CDR3. TCRdb passed the multiplex PCR reads through MiXCR, listing each CDR3 protein once. The table lists 300,000 to 450,000 distinct CDR3 sequences, around 14% of them singletons. Sequenced material: blood. The receptor set was obtained from a woman aged 25 to 39 with Graves' hyperthyroidism.

This clonotype was picked up a small number of times. This sequence joins TRBV6-1 and TRBJ2-5; D gene ambiguous. CDR3 length: 13 residues. In germline, CDR1 is MNHNS, CDR2 SASEGT. V lost 2 bases and J lost 5, with 9 bases in between. The CDR3 DNA is TGTGCCAGCAGTGAATTAAGGTGGGAGACCCAGTACTTC. Translated: CASSELRWETQYF.

The sample holds many counts of this clonotype. The rearrangement uses TRBV2 and TRBJ2-1; 9 bases are shared with TRBD1. Trimming at V came to 6 bases and at J to 13 bases, leaving 19 bases not matched to a gene. The CDR3 contains 16 residues. CDR1 is SNHLY, CDR2 FYNNEI, per germline. CDR3 DNA: TGTGCCAGCAGCCCGCCCGGGACAGGGCGGGGCCTCGGACAGTTCTTC. Translating it yields CASSPPGTGRGLGQFF.

This clonotype was counted at least ten times. The chain has TRBV20-1 and TRBJ2-7; perhaps TRBD2 as D (6 bases). Trimming cost V 3 bases and J 3 bases, with 24 bases left between them. The CDR3 extends over 17 amino acids. In germline, CDR1 is DFQATT, CDR2 SNEGSKA (reference sequence). The chain's CDR3 is CSASSGESPLTRYEQYF. The CDR3 nucleotides are TGCAGTGCTAGTTCGGGAGAGTCCCCCTTGACCCGCTACGAGCAGTACTTC.

This clonotype was picked up many times. V gene TRBV7-9 combines with J gene TRBJ1-1; D unresolved. The CDR3 consists of 16 residues. Germline lookup yields CDR1 SEHNR and CDR2 FQNEAQ (reference sequence). V lost 1 base, J lost 1 base, and 13 bases lay in between. DNA of the CDR3: TGTGCCAGCAGCTTAGGGTTGAGATCCACGAACACTGAAGCTTTCTTT. The encoded protein is CASSLGLRSTNTEAFF.

The chain uses TRBV5-5 and TRBJ1-1, with TRBD1 identical over 8 bases. This CDR3 is built from 16 residues. Germline values: CDR1 SGHKS, CDR2 YYEKEE (reference sequence). The V and J ends lost 4 bases and 1 base, in that order; junction bases with no gene match: 9. The CDR3 DNA sequence: TGTGCCAGCAGCCCGCGGACAGGGCCGGCGAACACTGAAGCTTTCTTT. Translating it yields CASSPRTGPANTEAFF.

This clonotype was seen many times. This chain connects TRBV11-2 to TRBJ2-5; D is ambiguous. CDR1 and CDR2 from the germline V gene are SGHAT and FQNNGV. The CDR3 sequence is 14 residues long. V lost 5 bases and J 5 bases, leaving 15 bases between the germline ends. The CDR3 region has the DNA TGTGCCAGCAGCCTACTTACGCTTGGGGAGACCCAGTACTTC. Its translation is CASSLLTLGETQYF.

Ten or more counts support this clonotype. V usage is TRBV6-2 or TRBV6-3 and J usage is TRBJ1-2; possible D gene TRBD1, 6 bases. The CDR3 extends over 13 amino acids. Trimming took off 5 bases at V and 8 bases at J, with 15 bases between the two ends. Germline-derived CDR1 and CDR2 are MNHEY and SVGEGT. The CDR3 protein is CASSAQYRDGYTF. CDR3 DNA sequence: TGTGCCAGCAGTGCACAATACAGGGACGGCTACACCTTC.

J is TRBJ2-1 and V is TRBV9, with TRBD1 matching over 7 bases. The germline V gene encodes CDR1 SGDLS and CDR2 YYNGEE. V dropped 4 bases and J dropped 2; count of bases not matched to a gene: 6. This CDR3 is built from 15 residues. CDR3 nucleotides: TGTGCCAGCAGCACCACAGGGGTACCCTACAATGAGCAGTTCTTC. Amino acid sequence: CASSTTGVPYNEQFF. Drawing the rest from reference TRBV9 and TRBJ2-1, the complete variable domain is DSGVTQTPKHLITATGQRVTLRCSPRSGDLSVYWYQQSLDQGLQFLIQYYNGEERAKGNILERFSAQQFPDLHSELNLSSLELGDSALYFCASSTTGVPYNEQFFGPGTRLTVL.

This clonotype was counted only a few times. The chain has TRBV20-1 and TRBJ2-1; 10 bases map to TRBD1. There are 13 residues in the CDR3. Germline CDR1 is DFQATT and CDR2 is SNEGSKA (reference sequence). The junction had 4 bases not matched to a gene; V was cut back by 5 bases and J by 6 bases. The DNA for the CDR3 is TGCAGTGCTCCCCGGACAGGGGGCAATGAGCAGTTCTTC. Amino acid sequence: CSAPRTGGNEQFF.

This clonotype was picked up many times. V gene TRBV6-2 or TRBV6-3 combines with J gene TRBJ2-5; D not resolved. CDR3 length: 15 residues. CDR1 is MNHEY, CDR2 SVGEGT, per germline. V dropped 7 bases and J dropped 1 base, with 16 bases sitting between them. The CDR3 spells CASTPIETFQETQYF. Here the CDR3 DNA reads TGTGCCAGCACCCCCATTGAGACTTTCCAAGAGACCCAGTACTTC.

This clonotype was seen ten or more times. The chain combines TRBV6-6 with TRBJ2-1; 7 bases are shared with TRBD2. The CDR3 sequence is 17 residues long. Germline CDR1 reads MNHNY; CDR2 reads SVGAGI (reference sequence). Trimming removed 2 bases from V and 7 bases from J; junction bases left unmatched: 14. In DNA form, the CDR3 reads TGTGCCAGCAGTTACCCCGTTGGGGCGGGAGTTTTGAATGAGCAGTTCTTC. Protein product: CASSYPVGAGVLNEQFF.

In this sample, this clonotype turned up a few times. The chain has TRBV12-3 or TRBV12-4 and TRBJ1-5; possibly TRBD1 for D (5 bases). V dropped 7 bases and J dropped 5 bases, with 12 bases sitting between them. The CDR3 consists of 13 residues. For the CDR3, the DNA is TGTGCCAGCACCCTGGGGGGGGATCAGCCCCAGCATTTT. This sequence encodes CASTLGGDQPQHF.

This clonotype was counted ten times or more. V usage is TRBV28 and J usage is TRBJ1-5; maybe TRBD1 (5 bases). The V gene's germline CDR1 is MDHEN and CDR2 SYDVKM. The CDR3 length is 14 residues. Trimming cost V 5 bases and J 6 bases, with 14 bases left between them. In DNA form, the CDR3 reads TGTGCCAGCAGTAAGACTTGGGACGGTCAGCCCCAGCATTTT. Protein product: CASSKTWDGQPQHF.

The sample holds many counts of this clonotype. V usage is TRBV5-1 and J usage is TRBJ2-2, with TRBD2 matching over 12 bases. Germline V gene lookup returns CDR1 SGHRS and CDR2 YFSETQ. There are 18 residues in the CDR3. J lost 0 bases, V lost 0 bases, and 3 bases had no gene match. The CDR3 is CASSLELAGGPNTGELFF. CDR3 in DNA: TGCGCCAGCAGCTTGGAACTAGCGGGAGGTCCGAACACCGGGGAGCTGTTTTTT.

This clonotype was counted at least ten times. The V call is TRBV20-1, the J call TRBJ2-1; 8 bases agree with TRBD2. V dropped 2 bases and J dropped 9; count of bases not matched to a gene: 12. Germline CDR1 reads DFQATT; CDR2 reads SNEGSKA (reference sequence). The CDR3 is 15 residues long. The CDR3 reads CSARSQGLAASEQFF. The DNA for the CDR3 is TGCAGTGCTAGATCCCAAGGACTAGCAGCCAGTGAGCAGTTCTTC.

At least ten counts were recorded for this clonotype. The CDR3 bases are TGTGCCAGCAGGAAATTTTCCGGGACAGCTTCCCCAAAACTGTTTTTT. Translation: CASRKFSGTASPKLFF. The J gene is TRBJ1-4, the V gene TRBV2, with 7 bases fitting TRBD1. This CDR3 region has 16 residues. Looked up from germline, CDR1 is SNHLY and CDR2 is FYNNEI. The junction had 17 bases not matched to a gene; V was cut back by 6 bases and J by 10 bases.

Here the CDR3 reads CASSEQGRSYEQYF. CDR3 coding DNA: TGCGCCAGCAGTGAACAGGGCAGGTCCTACGAGCAGTACTTC. The V call is TRBV5-1, the J call TRBJ2-7, with TRBD1 as a possible D gene (6 bases). Trimming removed 5 bases from V and 1 base from J, with 13 bases in between. The CDR3 length is 14 residues. The germline V gene encodes CDR1 SGHRS and CDR2 YFSETQ.

The V and J genes are TRBV9 and TRBJ2-7; 7 nucleotides agree with TRBD2. Germline CDR1 reads SGDLS; CDR2 reads YYNGEE. The junction had 4 bases not matched to a gene; V was cut back by 2 bases and J by 2 bases. The CDR3 is made up of 14 amino acids. CDR3 protein: CASSVTSETYEQYF. CDR3 in DNA: TGTGCCAGCAGCGTTACTAGCGAAACCTACGAGCAGTACTTC.

This clonotype was counted many times. The rearrangement links TRBV28 to TRBJ2-3; no clear D gene. The CDR3 loop spans 14 amino acids. V lost 4 bases to trimming and J lost 0 bases, with 8 bases between them. Germline CDR1 and CDR2: MDHEN and SYDVKM. CDR3 residues: CASSSPYSTDTQYF. The CDR3 DNA sequence: TGTGCCAGCAGTTCCCCTTATAGCACAGATACGCAGTATTTT.

This clonotype was seen repeatedly, ten times or more. This rearrangement joins TRBV12-3 or TRBV12-4 to TRBJ2-7, with D perhaps TRBD1 (6 bases). V gave up 5 bases and J gave up 6 bases, with 17 bases separating them. The CDR3 covers 14 residues. The CDR3 reads CASSQDSWGLEQYF. CDR3 in DNA: TGTGCCAGCAGTCAAGACAGTTGGGGGCTCGAGCAGTACTTC.

This clonotype was detected ten times or more. V is TRBV7-9 and J is TRBJ2-7; D gene uncertain. V was cut by 1 base and J by 3 bases, with 7 bases left in between. CDR3 length: 13 amino acids. CDR1 is SEHNR and CDR2 is FQNEAQ in the germline V gene (reference sequence). The CDR3 spells CASSLGRHYEQYF. The DNA of the CDR3 is TGTGCCAGCAGCTTAGGGCGCCACTACGAGCAGTACTTC. Drawing the rest from reference TRBV7-9 and TRBJ2-7, the complete variable domain is DTGVSQNPRHKITKRGQNVTFRCDPISEHNRLYWYRQTLGQGPEFLTYFQNEAQLEKSRLLSDRFSAERPKGSFSTLEIQRTEQGDSAMYLCASSLGRHYEQYFGPGTRLTVT.

The J gene is TRBJ2-3, the V gene TRBV30, with D perhaps being TRBD1 or TRBD2 (5 bases each). Germline V gene lookup returns CDR1 GTSNPN and CDR2 SVGIG (reference sequence). The CDR3 loop spans 17 amino acids. V dropped 3 bases and J dropped 0 bases, with 19 bases sitting between them. The CDR3 loop is CAWRGFAGRTSTDTQYF. The CDR3 bases are TGTGCCTGGAGGGGCTTCGCAGGGCGGACTAGCACAGATACGCAGTATTTT. Filled out from reference TRBV30 and TRBJ2-3, the complete variable domain reads SQTIHQWPATLVQPVGSPLSLECTVEGTSNPNLYWYRQAAGRGLQLLFYSVGIGQISSEVPQNLSASRPQDRQFILSSKKLLLSDSGFYLCAWRGFAGRTSTDTQYFGPGTRLTVL.

There are many counts of this clonotype. The V call is TRBV7-2, the J call TRBJ2-2; 7 nucleotides align to TRBD2. In germline, CDR1 is SGHTA, CDR2 FQGNSA. CDR3 length: 18 residues. With 1 base clipped from V and 5 bases from J, the junction kept 13 bases outside the gene matches. The CDR3, as DNA: TGTGCCAGCAGCTTAGATGGGGTGGCTAGCGGATTTACCGGGGAGCTGTTTTTT. This encodes CASSLDGVASGFTGELFF.

This clonotype came up many times. The rearrangement links TRBV18 to TRBJ1-1, with D uncertain. V lost 6 bases, J lost 0 bases, and 8 bases lay in between. This CDR3 has 13 amino acids. Germline CDR1 reads KGHSH; CDR2 reads LQKENI. The CDR3 is CASSSGLNTEAFF. The CDR3 nucleotides are TGTGCCAGCTCGTCCGGGCTGAACACTGAAGCTTTCTTT.

The chain links TRBV4-2 to TRBJ1-5; D is unresolved. Germline lookup yields CDR1 LGHNA and CDR2 YNFKEQ. The CDR3 has 16 amino acids. Trimming pared 0 bases from V and 10 bases from J, leaving 19 bases between. The CDR3 region is CASSQDFAGGLRPQHF. CDR3 DNA: TGTGCCAGCAGCCAAGATTTTGCCGGCGGTTTACGACCCCAGCATTTT.